This is a list of T cell receptor beta chains from one sample in a study of T cells after yellow fever vaccination. TCRdb re-called the 5' RACE reads with MiXCR, one entry per CDR3 protein. The table shows roughly 310,000 distinct CDR3 sequences, with less than 4.5% occurring only once. This specimen consisted of PBMCs, obtained on the day of the yellow fever booster vaccination. The receptors originated from a man in his late teens or twenties who received the YFV17D yellow fever vaccine. CDR3s include the opening cysteine and the closing phenylalanine or tryptophan. Fields, in order: D gene, clone size, V gene, J gene, CDR3 protein, CDR3 DNA. D genes are given only for firm matches. Clone sizes are given selectively: once, few, many, or a class where the clone is expanded.

>TRBD2|many|TRBV5-4|TRBJ2-3
CASSLPASGGKDTQYF
TGTGCCAGCAGCTTGCCGGCTAGCGGGGGGAAAGATACGCAGTATTTT
>TRBD1|many|TRBV5-1|TRBJ1-2
CASRGQGNYGYTF
TGCGCCAGCAGGGGACAGGGAAACTATGGCTACACCTTC
>TRBD1|few|TRBV4-1|TRBJ1-4
CASSRRDRGPVNEKLFF
TGCGCCAGCAGTCGCCGGGACAGGGGGCCGGTAAATGAAAAACTGTTTTTT
>-|many|TRBV29-1|TRBJ2-2
CSVDVGTTNTGELFF
TGCAGCGTTGATGTCGGGACAACGAACACCGGGGAGCTGTTTTTT
>-|few|TRBV6-6|TRBJ2-5
CASRFYGQQETQYF
TGTGCCAGCAGGTTCTATGGTCAACAAGAGACCCAGTACTTC
>-|many|TRBV7-9|TRBJ1-3
CASSFMRGTGNTIYF
TGTGCCAGCAGCTTTATGAGGGGAACTGGAAACACCATATATTTT
>-|many|TRBV25-1|TRBJ2-4
CASSDGEFQYF
TGTGCCAGCAGTGACGGGGAATTTCAGTACTTC
>TRBD1|-|TRBV27|TRBJ1-6
CASGTGSAGNSPLHF
TGTGCCAGCGGGACAGGGTCGGCTGGAAATTCACCCCTCCACTTT
>-|-|TRBV2|TRBJ1-2
CASNIESLSRGYTF
TGTGCCAGCAATATCGAGTCCCTCTCGCGGGGCTACACCTTC
>-|-|TRBV4-3|TRBJ2-5
CASSQAGTGWGEETQYF
TGCGCCAGCAGCCAAGCCGGGACTGGGTGGGGGGAGGAGACCCAGTACTTC
>-|few|TRBV25-1|TRBJ2-7
CASDFPGSYEQYF
TGTGCCAGCGACTTCCCCGGGAGCTACGAGCAGTACTTC
>TRBD2|-|TRBV13|TRBJ2-1
CASSLGGSGVYNEQFF
TGTGCCAGCAGCTTAGGAGGTAGCGGGGTCTACAATGAGCAGTTCTTC
>-|few|TRBV19|TRBJ2-5
CASSVNRDTEETQYF
TGTGCCAGTAGTGTAAACCGGGACACGGAAGAGACCCAGTACTTC
>TRBD2|many|TRBV28|TRBJ2-1
CASSLGVAGPNEQFF
TGTGCCAGCAGTTTAGGAGTAGCGGGGCCCAATGAGCAGTTCTTC
>TRBD2|many|TRBV27|TRBJ2-3
CASIPLAGGLADTQYF
TGTGCCAGCATCCCGCTAGCGGGGGGGCTGGCAGATACGCAGTATTTT
>-|-|TRBV5-1|TRBJ1-6
CASRPDSNSPLHF
TGCGCCAGCAGACCGGACAGTAATTCACCCCTCCACTTT
>TRBD2|few|TRBV5-1|TRBJ2-5
CASIKTSGGLQETQYF
TGCGCCAGCATCAAGACTAGCGGGGGGCTCCAAGAGACCCAGTACTTC
>-|many|TRBV7-2|TRBJ2-5
CASSRDRETQYF
TGTGCCAGCAGCCGAGACCGGGAGACCCAGTACTTC
>-|-|TRBV24-1|TRBJ2-1
CATSDMTYNEQFF
TGTGCCACCAGTGATATGACCTACAATGAGCAGTTCTTC
>TRBD2|many|TRBV9|TRBJ2-7
CASSVGGGPAYEQYF
TGTGCCAGCAGCGTAGGGGGGGGACCCGCCTACGAGCAGTACTTC